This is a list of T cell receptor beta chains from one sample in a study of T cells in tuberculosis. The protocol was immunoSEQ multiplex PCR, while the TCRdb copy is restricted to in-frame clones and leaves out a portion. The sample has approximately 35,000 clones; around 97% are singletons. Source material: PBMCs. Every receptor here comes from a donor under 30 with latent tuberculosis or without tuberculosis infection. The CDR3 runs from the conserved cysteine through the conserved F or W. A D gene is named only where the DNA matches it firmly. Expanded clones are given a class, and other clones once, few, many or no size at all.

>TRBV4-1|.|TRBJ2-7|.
CASSHGPGASYEQYF
TGCGCCAGCAGCCACGGTCCAGGGGCCTCCTACGAGCAGTACTTC
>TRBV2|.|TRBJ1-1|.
CASRRVGTEAFF
TGTGCCAGCAGGAGGGTAGGAACTGAAGCTTTCTTT
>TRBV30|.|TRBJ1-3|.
CAWSVHPPTSPGGNTIYF
TGTGCCTGGAGTGTACACCCCCCTACATCCCCGGGGGGAAACACCATATATTTT
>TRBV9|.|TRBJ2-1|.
CASSGDEDNEQFF
TGTGCCAGCAGCGGCGACGAGGACAATGAGCAGTTCTTC
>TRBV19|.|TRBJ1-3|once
CASTGGTSGNTIYF
TGTGCCAGTACCGGAGGAACCTCTGGAAACACCATATATTTT
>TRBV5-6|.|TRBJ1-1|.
CASSPIRSGPDTEAFF
TGTGCCAGCAGCCCTATCCGGTCGGGTCCTGACACTGAAGCTTTCTTT
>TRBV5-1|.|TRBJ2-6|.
CASSAGSSGANVLTF
TGCGCCAGCAGCGCAGGGTCCTCTGGGGCCAACGTCCTGACTTTC
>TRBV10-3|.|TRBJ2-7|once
CAISEMGVRSSSYEQYF
TGTGCCATCAGTGAAATGGGAGTTCGATCCAGCTCCTACGAGCAGTACTTC
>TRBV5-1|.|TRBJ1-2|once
CASSWTDAGLGYTF
TGCGCCAGCAGCTGGACGGACGCAGGGCTGGGCTACACCTTC
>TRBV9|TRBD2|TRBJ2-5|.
CASSPLGRGQETQYF
TGTGCCAGCAGCCCTCTTGGGAGGGGACAAGAGACCCAGTACTTC
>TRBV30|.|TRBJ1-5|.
CAWSRSNQPQHF
TGTGCCTGGAGTCGTAGCAATCAGCCCCAGCATTTT
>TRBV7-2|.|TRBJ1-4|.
CASSFSVANEKLFF
TGTGCCAGCAGCTTCTCGGTCGCTAATGAAAAACTGTTTTTT
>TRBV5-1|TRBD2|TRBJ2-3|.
CASSAVAGEDTQYF
TGCGCCAGCAGCGCAGTAGCGGGGGAAGATACGCAGTATTTT
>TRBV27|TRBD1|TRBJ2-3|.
CASSRTPGQTRRDTQYF
TGTGCCAGCAGTCGGACCCCGGGACAGACTCGAAGAGATACGCAGTATTTT
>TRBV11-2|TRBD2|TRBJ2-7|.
CASSPRGGEFYEQYF
TGTGCCAGCAGCCCTCGGGGGGGCGAATTCTACGAGCAGTACTTC
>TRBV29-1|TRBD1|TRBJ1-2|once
CSVAPLRQGFYGYTF
TGCAGCGTTGCCCCTCTTCGACAGGGGTTTTATGGCTACACCTTC
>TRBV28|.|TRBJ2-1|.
CASSQGGGNSYNEQFF
TGTGCCAGCAGTCAGGGGGGCGGGAATTCCTACAATGAGCAGTTCTTC
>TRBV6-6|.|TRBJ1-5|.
CASVSGHQPQHF
TGTGCCAGCGTTTCAGGGCATCAGCCCCAGCATTTT
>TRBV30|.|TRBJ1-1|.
CAWSVSGGAEAFF
TGTGCCTGGAGTGTCTCGGGCGGGGCTGAAGCTTTCTTT
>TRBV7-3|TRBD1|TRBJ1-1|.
CASSLTGTGITEAFF
TGTGCCAGCAGCTTAACCGGGACAGGGATCACTGAAGCTTTCTTT
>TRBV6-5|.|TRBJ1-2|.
CASSYGSRWGYTF
TGTGCCAGCAGTTACGGGAGTCGTTGGGGCTACACCTTC
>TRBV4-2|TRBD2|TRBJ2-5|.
CASSPSRGGSTQETQYF
TGTGCCAGCAGCCCCTCTCGGGGCGGGAGCACCCAAGAGACCCAGTACTTC
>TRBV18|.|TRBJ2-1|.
CASSPPGGPHNEQFF
TGTGCCAGCTCACCACCGGGGGGGCCCCACAATGAGCAGTTCTTC
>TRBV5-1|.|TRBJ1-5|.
CASSLVGGQPQHF
TGCGCCAGCAGCTTGGTGGGGGGTCAGCCCCAGCATTTT
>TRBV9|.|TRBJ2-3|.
CASTRSTGTDTQYF
TGTGCCAGCACTCGCTCTACGGGCACAGATACGCAGTATTTT
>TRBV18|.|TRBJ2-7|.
CASSPDTEYEQYF
TGTGCCAGCTCACCAGACACTGAGTACGAGCAGTACTTC
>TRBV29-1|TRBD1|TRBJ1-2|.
CSVSGQGLFYGYTF
TGCAGCGTCTCGGGACAGGGCCTTTTCTATGGCTACACCTTC
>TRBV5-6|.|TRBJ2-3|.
CASSPSRGADTQYF
TGTGCCAGCAGCCCCTCTAGGGGTGCAGATACGCAGTATTTT
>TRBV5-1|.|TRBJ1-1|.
CASSLGSGVNTEAFF
TGCGCCAGCAGCTTGGGGTCAGGGGTTAACACTGAAGCTTTCTTT
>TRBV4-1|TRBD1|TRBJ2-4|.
CASSVQGQGGNIQYF
TGCGCCAGCAGCGTCCAGGGACAGGGGGGAAACATTCAGTACTTC
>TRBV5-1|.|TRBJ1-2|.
CASSLKQDIGYTF
TGCGCCAGCAGCCTAAAACAGGATATCGGCTACACCTTC
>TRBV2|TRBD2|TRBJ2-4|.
CASGTSGPGNIQYF
TGTGCCAGCGGGACTAGCGGGCCGGGAAACATTCAGTACTTC
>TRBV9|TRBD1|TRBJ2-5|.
CASSRRTGWGLETQYF
TGTGCCAGCAGCAGACGGACAGGGTGGGGTTTAGAGACCCAGTACTTC
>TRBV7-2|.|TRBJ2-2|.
CASSTRQTNTGELFF
TGTGCCAGCAGCACCCGACAGACCAACACCGGGGAGCTGTTTTTT
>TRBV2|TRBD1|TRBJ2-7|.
CASREQGWEQYF
TGTGCCAGCAGAGAACAGGGGTGGGAGCAGTACTTC
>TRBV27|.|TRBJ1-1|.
CASSLSAGSGGTEAFF
TGTGCCAGCAGTTTATCGGCAGGGTCGGGGGGGACTGAAGCTTTCTTT
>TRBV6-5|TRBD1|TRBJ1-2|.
CASRLRTGSRGYTF
TGTGCCAGCAGACTTCGGACAGGGTCTCGTGGCTACACCTTC
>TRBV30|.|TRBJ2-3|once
CAWSGAGGTQYF
TGTGCCTGGAGTGGTGCCGGAGGTACGCAGTATTTT
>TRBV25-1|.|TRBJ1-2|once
CASSPDSAFNYGYTF
TGTGCCAGCAGCCCTGACAGCGCCTTTAACTATGGCTACACCTTC
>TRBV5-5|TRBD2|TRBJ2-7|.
CASSLSGTSGSSYEQYF
TGTGCCAGCAGCCTGTCGGGGACTAGCGGGAGCTCCTACGAGCAGTACTTC
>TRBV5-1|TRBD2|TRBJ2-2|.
CASSLIGGGRTGELFF
TGCGCCAGCAGCTTGATCGGCGGGGGGCGCACCGGGGAGCTGTTTTTT
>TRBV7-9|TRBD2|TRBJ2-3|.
CASSVGLGAQYF
TGTGCCAGCAGCGTGGGACTAGGGGCGCAGTATTTT
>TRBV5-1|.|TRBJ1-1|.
CASSLARGVPSEAFF
TGCGCCAGCAGCTTGGCCCGGGGGGTCCCCTCTGAAGCTTTCTTT
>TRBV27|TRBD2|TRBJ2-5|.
CASSSYLAGQETQYF
TGTGCCAGCAGTTCGTACCTAGCGGGACAAGAGACCCAGTACTTC
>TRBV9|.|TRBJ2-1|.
CASSVHTVDNEQFF
TGTGCCAGCAGCGTACATACGGTGGACAATGAGCAGTTCTTC
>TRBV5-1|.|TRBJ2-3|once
CASRTPDSSTDTQYF
TGCGCCAGCAGAACTCCTGATTCTAGCACAGATACGCAGTATTTT
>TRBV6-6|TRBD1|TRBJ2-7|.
CATGTGGPYEQYF
TGTGCCACCGGGACAGGCGGGCCCTACGAGCAGTACTTC
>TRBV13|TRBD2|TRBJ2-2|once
CASSRGLVSGELFF
TGTGCCAGCAGCCGGGGACTAGTTTCCGGGGAGCTGTTTTTT
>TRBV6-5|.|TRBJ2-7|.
CASSYSAGPTYEQYF
TGTGCCAGCAGTTACTCGGCAGGGCCAACCTACGAGCAGTACTTC
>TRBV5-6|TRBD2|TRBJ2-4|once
CASSLGYSGLAKNIQYF
TGTGCCAGCAGCTTGGGGTATAGCGGGTTAGCCAAAAACATTCAGTACTTC
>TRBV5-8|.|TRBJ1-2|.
CASSPTANYGYTF
TGTGCCAGCAGCCCGACAGCTAACTATGGCTACACCTTC
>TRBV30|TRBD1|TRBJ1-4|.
CAWSRTGGELFF
TGTGCCTGGAGCCGAACAGGGGGCGAACTGTTTTTT
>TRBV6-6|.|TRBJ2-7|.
CASSYGTNYEQYF
TGTGCCAGCAGTTACGGCACCAACTACGAGCAGTACTTC
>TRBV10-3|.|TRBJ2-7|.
CAISGAGGFTYEQYF
TGTGCCATCAGTGGGGCAGGTGGGTTTACCTACGAGCAGTACTTC
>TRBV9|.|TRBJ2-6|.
CASSVRGPSGANVLTF
TGTGCCAGCAGCGTGCGGGGCCCCTCTGGGGCCAACGTCCTGACTTTC